Here is one T cell receptor (beta chain) with its context. Its specificity is not known. V lost 6 bases to trimming and J lost 3 bases, with 9 bases between them. Germline V gene data show CDR1 as SGHTA and CDR2 as FQGNSA. CDR3 length: 13 residues. This entry is derived from a study of cytotoxic CD8 clonotypes in ibrutinib-treated CLL. Study-wide background: IGHV unmutated 17 to 18; relapsed/refractory about a dozen; treatment-naive about 14. Study observations and caveats: Elevated clonality accompanied ibrutinib response, with a return toward baseline values at progression.

The protocol was immunoSEQ multiplex PCR, while the TCRdb copy is restricted to in-frame clones and leaves out a portion. The sample has over 250,000 clones; less than 85% are singletons. PBMCs were cryopreserved, and 1.5 to 2 micrograms of genomic DNA from them went into TCR beta libraries. J is TRBJ1-5 and V is TRBV7-2; the D gene is possibly TRBD1 (5 bases). This TCR was sampled from a human donor with chronic lymphocytic leukemia. This sample comprised PBMCs, obtained at disease progression, from a patient treated with ibrutinib. This chain's CDR3 is CASSLQVNQPQHF. Written as DNA, the CDR3 is TGTGCCAGCAGTTTACAGGTCAATCAGCCCCAGCATTTT.